Shown below are 32 T cell receptor beta chains from a single sample sequenced in a study of Ad26.COV2.S vaccination and SARS-CoV-2 variants. Noted treatment: 15 to 20 received Ad26.COV2.S at low or high dose, single or two shots; roughly five received placebo; per-sample allocation not given. It was on day 63 after the first vaccine or placebo injection that samples were taken. Some clones are missing from TCRdb's copy, which holds only in-frame ones; the method was immunoSEQ multiplex PCR. The data hold a few hundred thousand clones, with around 91% observed a single time. The sample was peripheral blood, taken in a trial of Ad26.COV2.S vaccine versus placebo. The receptors were gathered from a person between 18 and 59 years old who received the Ad26.COV2.S COVID-19 vaccine or a placebo.

Only one count was recorded for this clone. The V and J genes are TRBV27 and TRBJ2-2; no definite D call. The CDR3 totals 13 residues. V lost 4 bases and J 8 bases, leaving 11 bases between the germline ends. From germline, CDR1 is MNHEY and CDR2 SMNVEV (reference sequence). CDR3 protein: CASSYVVGGELFF. CDR3 bases: TGTGCCAGCAGTTATGTAGTAGGGGGGGAGCTGTTTTTT.

The chain uses TRBV5-6 and TRBJ2-7; 10 bases match TRBD2. CDR1 is SGHDT and CDR2 is YYEEEE in the germline V gene. The CDR3 extends over 14 amino acids. After removal of 0 bases from V and 6 bases from J, the junction contained 3 bases not matched to a gene. DNA for the CDR3: TGTGCCAGCAGCTTGGTAGCGGGAGGAGGCGAGCAGTACTTC. Protein sequence: CASSLVAGGGEQYF. The full variable domain, in which reference TRBV5-6 and TRBJ2-7 provide the parts outside the CDR3, is DAGVTQSPTHLIKTRGQQVTLRCSPKSGHDTVSWYQQALGQGPQFIFQYYEEEERQRGNFPDRFSGHQFPNYSSELNVNALLLGDSALYLCASSLVAGGGEQYFGPGTRLTVT.

The chain recombines TRBV12-3 or TRBV12-4 with TRBJ1-2; no firm D call. The CDR3 totals 12 residues. V lost 5 bases and J 5 bases, leaving 9 bases between the germline ends. This CDR3 is CASSNSGYGYTF. CDR3 bases: TGTGCCAGCAGTAACTCCGGGTATGGCTACACCTTC.

The CDR3 DNA follows: TGCGCCAGCAGCCACCGGGGGATACGAACAGATACGCAGTATTTT. It is translated as CASSHRGIRTDTQYF. The chain employs TRBV4-3 and TRBJ2-3; TRBD2 is a possible D gene (6 bases). The CDR3 loop spans 15 amino acids. Germline values: CDR1 LGHNA, CDR2 YSLEER. Trimming shortened V by 3 bases and J by 3 bases, and 13 bases separated the two germline ends.

The chain has TRBV11-3 and TRBJ2-1; D gene ambiguous. Trimming pared 5 bases from V and 10 bases from J, leaving 18 bases between. Germline CDR1 and CDR2: SGHNT and YENEEA. The CDR3 length is 14 residues. DNA of the CDR3: TGTGCCAGCAGCCCCCTGGTAACGGGCCGGGAGCAGTTCTTC. Amino acids: CASSPLVTGREQFF.

The chain recombines TRBV3-1 (or the pseudogene TRBV3-2) with TRBJ1-2; D uncertain. V lost 3 bases and J 5 bases, leaving 13 bases between the germline ends. Looked up from germline, CDR1 is LGHDT and CDR2 is YNNKEL (reference sequence). The CDR3 covers 14 residues. CDR3 in amino acids: CASSQFSQAYGYTF. The CDR3 DNA reads TGTGCCAGCAGCCAGTTCTCCCAGGCGTATGGCTACACCTTC.

The CDR3 sequence is CASSPGGTGAWNTEAFF. CDR3 in DNA: TGTGCCAGCTCCCCAGGCGGCACAGGGGCCTGGAACACTGAAGCTTTCTTT. This chain links TRBV18 with TRBJ1-1, with TRBD1 matching over 7 bases. The junction had 14 bases not matched to a gene; V was cut back by 6 bases and J by 1 base. Germline loops: CDR1 KGHSH, CDR2 LQKENI. The CDR3 covers 17 residues. Looking up the rest from reference TRBV18 and TRBJ1-1 gives the full variable domain: NAGVMQNPRHLVRRRGQEARLRCSPMKGHSHVYWYRQLPEEGLKFMVYLQKENIIDESGMPKERFSAEFPKEGPSILRIQQVVRGDSAAYFCASSPGGTGAWNTEAFFGQGTRLTVV.

There are a few counts of this clone. This chain connects TRBV27 to TRBJ1-1; weak D call: TRBD1 (6 bases). The CDR3 covers 18 residues. V was cut by 4 bases and J by 0 bases, with 21 bases left in between. Per germline, CDR1 MNHEY and CDR2 SMNVEV (reference sequence). Here the CDR3 reads CASSSDPPDSYMNTEAFF. CDR3 DNA sequence: TGTGCCAGCAGTTCCGATCCACCGGACAGCTACATGAACACTGAAGCTTTCTTT.

The count of this clone is one. The chain employs TRBV5-1 and TRBJ1-2; no reliable D call. The CDR3 contains 14 residues. The germline V gene has CDR1 SGHRS and CDR2 YFSETQ. With 0 bases removed from V and 11 bases from J, the gap between germline ends came to 17 bases. As DNA, the CDR3 is TGCGCCAGCAGCTTGGCCCTGGACCCACCTTTTTACACCTTC. It specifies CASSLALDPPFYTF.

This chain uses TRBV10-3 with TRBJ1-1; D is unclear. In germline, CDR1 is ENHRY, CDR2 SYGVKD. V lost 8 bases and J lost 7, with 11 bases in between. There are 11 residues in the CDR3. The CDR3 spells CAIRREDEAFF. In DNA form, the CDR3 reads TGTGCCATCCGTCGGGAGGATGAAGCTTTCTTT.

The chain employs TRBV30 and TRBJ1-4, with D unclear. Germline lookup yields CDR1 GTSNPN and CDR2 SVGIG (reference sequence). The ends were cut back, 1 base at V and 10 bases at J, with 7 bases in the middle. The CDR3 is 11 residues long. This chain's CDR3 is CAWSEEGKLFF. CDR3 DNA sequence: TGTGCCTGGAGTGAAGAAGGAAAACTGTTTTTT.

The chain carries TRBV9 and TRBJ2-5, with TRBD1 matching over 7 bases. After removal of 0 bases from V and 3 bases from J, the junction contained 2 bases not matched to a gene. The CDR3 is 14 residues long. Germline V gene data show CDR1 as SGDLS and CDR2 as YYNGEE. CDR3 protein: CASSVGGTEETQYF. In DNA form, the CDR3 reads TGTGCCAGCAGCGTAGGAGGGACAGAAGAGACCCAGTACTTC.

The gene calls are TRBV18 and TRBJ2-3; TRBD1 matches 7 bases. J gave up 1 base and V 8 bases, and 6 bases lay outside the gene matches. The CDR3 extends over 14 amino acids. Germline CDR1 is KGHSH and CDR2 is LQKENI. The CDR3 nucleotides are TGTGCCAGCCAAACAGGGGTGGGCACAGATACGCAGTATTTT. Amino acids: CASQTGVGTDTQYF.

The J gene is TRBJ2-2, the V gene TRBV9; D may be TRBD2 (6 bases). CDR1 is SGDLS, CDR2 YYNGEE, per germline. The CDR3 runs to 17 residues. The germline V and J ends were trimmed by 0 bases and 3 bases, with 15 bases remaining between them. Written as DNA, the CDR3 is TGTGCCAGCAGCGTAGGGAACCGAGGAGGGTACACCGGGGAGCTGTTTTTT. Amino acids: CASSVGNRGGYTGELFF.

This clone was picked up a small number of times. The chain recombines TRBV19 with TRBJ2-7, with a tentative D call TRBD2 (6 bases). Germline V lookup: CDR1 LNHDA, CDR2 SQIVND (reference sequence). Deletions cut 3 bases from V and 3 bases from J, with 12 bases between. This CDR3 contains 14 residues. As DNA, the CDR3 is TGTGCCAGTAGTATCCGGGGGACGTACTACGAGCAGTACTTC. Its translation is CASSIRGTYYEQYF.

This chain uses TRBV7-9 with TRBJ1-6; TRBD1 might be the D (6 bases). Germline lookup yields CDR1 SEHNR and CDR2 FQNEAQ (reference sequence). Deletions cut 2 bases from V and 5 bases from J, with 13 bases between. The CDR3 sequence is 16 residues long. CDR3 DNA: TGTGCCAGCAGCTTAAGGGCAGGGGAAGATAATTCACCCCTCCACTTT. It codes for CASSLRAGEDNSPLHF.

The rearrangement uses TRBV5-4 and TRBJ2-4, with D maybe TRBD2 (5 bases). The V gene lost 4 bases and the J gene lost 1 base, with 18 bases spanning the gap. Germline V CDR1 and CDR2: SGHNT, YYREEE (reference sequence). The CDR3 is made up of 17 amino acids. CDR3 residues: CASSTGNLARAKNIQYF. The DNA for the CDR3 is TGTGCCAGCAGCACCGGTAACTTAGCGCGGGCCAAAAACATTCAGTACTTC.

The chain joins TRBV7-2 to TRBJ2-3; a possible D gene is TRBD1 (5 bases). The germline V and J ends were trimmed by 5 bases and 3 bases, with 9 bases remaining between them. Germline V gene sequence: CDR1 SGHTA, CDR2 FQGNSA. This CDR3 contains 13 residues. The CDR3 sequence is CASSRGITDTQYF. The CDR3 DNA follows: TGTGCCAGCAGCAGGGGTATTACAGATACGCAGTATTTT.

CDR3 sequence: CASSATGGEDYGYTF. The CDR3 DNA sequence: TGTGCCAGCAGCGCGACAGGGGGCGAGGACTATGGCTACACCTTC. J is TRBJ1-2 and V is TRBV7-8; 10 nucleotides align to TRBD1. Germline-derived CDR1 and CDR2 are SGHVS and FQNEAQ. The V gene end was trimmed by 5 bases and the J gene end by 3 bases; junction bases not matched to a gene: 6. This CDR3 is built from 15 residues.

This chain connects TRBV5-6 to TRBJ2-1; tentatively, D is TRBD2 (5 bases). The CDR3 runs 16 residues. V lost 1 base and J 4 bases, leaving 15 bases between the germline ends. Germline assignment: CDR1 SGHDT and CDR2 YYEEEE. CDR3 nucleotide sequence: TGTGCCAGCAGCTTGCCCCAGTCTAGCACGTACAATGAGCAGTTCTTC. Its translation: CASSLPQSSTYNEQFF.

The chain joins TRBV5-1 to TRBJ1-1; a possible D gene is TRBD1 (5 bases). V shed 5 bases and J shed 5 bases, with 16 bases lying between them. Germline CDR1 and CDR2: SGHRS and YFSETQ. The CDR3 is made up of 14 amino acids. The DNA of the CDR3 is TGCGCCAGCAGAGGTACCGGGGGGTTGACTGAAGCTTTCTTT. Amino acids: CASRGTGGLTEAFF.

The V call is TRBV9, the J call TRBJ2-2; TRBD1 matches 8 bases. The CDR3 length is 16 residues. The trim removed 0 bases at V and 6 bases at J, leaving 7 bases unmatched. The V gene's germline CDR1 is SGDLS and CDR2 YYNGEE. The CDR3 DNA sequence: TGTGCCAGCAGCGTAGGGTACCAGGGGGCCGCCGGGGAGCTGTTTTTT. Translating gives CASSVGYQGAAGELFF. The entire variable domain, with the rest obtained from reference TRBV9 and TRBJ2-2, is as follows: DSGVTQTPKHLITATGQRVTLRCSPRSGDLSVYWYQQSLDQGLQFLIQYYNGEERAKGNILERFSAQQFPDLHSELNLSSLELGDSALYFCASSVGYQGAAGELFFGEGSRLTVL.

This clone was picked up one time. This chain connects TRBV6-6 to TRBJ2-3, with 8 bases that match TRBD2. Germline V gives CDR1 MNHNY, CDR2 SVGAGI (reference sequence). V shed 6 bases, J shed 2 bases, and the junction held 10 bases outside the gene matches. This CDR3 has 16 amino acids. CDR3 DNA: TGTGCCAGCAGGCCTACTAGCGGAAAATCCACAGATACGCAGTATTTT. Translation gives CASRPTSGKSTDTQYF.

This chain joins TRBV30 and TRBJ2-7; 9 bases line up with TRBD1. V lost 4 bases to trimming and J lost 6 bases; unmatched junction nucleotides: 16. The CDR3 extends over 16 amino acids. CDR1 and CDR2 from the germline V gene are GTSNPN and SVGIG (reference sequence). DNA for the CDR3: TGTGCCTGGAATCCGGGGGACAGGGTTGTTCGGGGCGAGCAGTACTTC. Translation: CAWNPGDRVVRGEQYF.

CDR3 nucleotide sequence: TGTGCCAGCAGCTTGCGAATTGGGACAGGAATGAACACTGAAGCTTTCTTT. This sequence encodes CASSLRIGTGMNTEAFF. The rearrangement uses TRBV5-5 and TRBJ1-1; 8 nucleotides line up with TRBD1. Unmatched junction bases numbered 8, after V lost 1 base and J lost 0 bases. This CDR3 comprises 17 residues. The germline V gene has CDR1 SGHKS and CDR2 YYEKEE (reference sequence).

This chain links TRBV5-5 with TRBJ1-5, with a weak D call TRBD1 (5 bases). Trimming took off 0 bases at V and 6 bases at J, with 7 bases between the two ends. Germline V gene data show CDR1 as SGHKS and CDR2 as YYEKEE (reference sequence). The CDR3 consists of 13 residues. DNA of the CDR3: TGTGCCAGCAGCTTGGCGGGGGTTCAGCCCCAGCATTTT. Protein sequence: CASSLAGVQPQHF.

The V gene is TRBV4-1, the J gene TRBJ2-7, with 10 bases identical to TRBD1. Trimming took 7 bases from V and 3 from J; bases not matched to a gene: 15. The germline V gene has CDR1 MGHRA and CDR2 YSYEKL. The CDR3 runs to 17 residues. CDR3 DNA sequence: TGCGCCAGCACCCGTACCAGCCAGGGACAGGGGCACTACGAGCAGTACTTC. Translation: CASTRTSQGQGHYEQYF.

V gene TRBV27 combines with J gene TRBJ2-2, with TRBD2 identical over 12 bases. The CDR3 runs 17 residues. Germline loops: CDR1 MNHEY, CDR2 SMNVEV (reference sequence). V lost 4 bases to trimming and J lost 1 base; unmatched junction nucleotides: 4. CDR3 protein: CASSWTSGILNTGELFF. The CDR3 DNA follows: TGTGCCAGCAGTTGGACTAGCGGGATTCTGAACACCGGGGAGCTGTTTTTT.

The sample holds one count of this clone. The chain links TRBV5-6 to TRBJ2-5, with 10 bases that match TRBD1. Germline CDR1 SGHDT, CDR2 YYEEEE. V lost 3 bases to trimming and J lost 5 bases; unmatched junction nucleotides: 7. CDR3 length: 15 residues. The CDR3 protein is CASSSRQGARETQYF. The DNA of the CDR3 is TGTGCCAGCAGCTCGAGACAGGGGGCTCGCGAGACCCAGTACTTC. Full variable domain (missing parts from reference TRBV5-6 and TRBJ2-5): DAGVTQSPTHLIKTRGQQVTLRCSPKSGHDTVSWYQQALGQGPQFIFQYYEEEERQRGNFPDRFSGHQFPNYSSELNVNALLLGDSALYLCASSSRQGARETQYFGPGTRLLVL.

The chain recombines TRBV6-5 with TRBJ2-3, with D perhaps matching TRBD1 (7 bases). Trimming removed 0 bases from V and 2 bases from J, with 12 bases in between. Germline CDR1 reads MNHEY; CDR2 reads SVGAGI. The CDR3 contains 16 residues. Here the CDR3 reads CASSYSSGGPTDTQYF. The CDR3 nucleotides read TGTGCCAGCAGTTACTCGTCAGGGGGGCCCACAGATACGCAGTATTTT.

The chain employs TRBV27 and TRBJ1-2; a weak D match, TRBD1 (5 bases). The V gene lost 3 bases and the J gene lost 0 bases, with 14 bases spanning the gap. The CDR3 covers 16 residues. The germline CDR1 and CDR2 sequences are MNHEY and SMNVEV (reference sequence). Written as DNA, the CDR3 is TGTGCCAGCAGTTTGTATGCCAGGGATCCTAACTATGGCTACACCTTC. Translated, it gives CASSLYARDPNYGYTF.

The V gene is TRBV27, the J gene TRBJ1-5; D unclear. The CDR3 is 16 residues long. CDR1 is MNHEY, CDR2 SMNVEV, per germline (reference sequence). Trimming removed 6 bases at V and 2 bases at J, with 17 bases between. The CDR3 region is CASRQFGVGGNQPQHF. The CDR3 DNA reads TGTGCCAGCAGACAATTTGGGGTTGGTGGCAATCAGCCCCAGCATTTT.